This T cell receptor (beta chain) originates from a study of early T cells in non-severe SARS-CoV-2 infection. TCRdb processed the 5' RACE reads anew with MiXCR; each CDR3 protein has one entry. This table has tens of thousands of distinct CDR3 sequences, around 10% appearing once. This clonotype originated in an adult who was a healthcare worker with PCR-confirmed SARS-CoV-2 infection or an uninfected control (not recorded which). Sample: whole blood.

CDR3 nucleotide sequence: TGTGCCCTGAGCGGGAGCTCCTACAATGAGCAGTTCTTC. As protein: CALSGSSYNEQFF. The chain uses TRBV30 and TRBJ2-1, with 8 bases fitting TRBD2. The junction had 3 bases not matched to a gene; V was cut back by 8 bases and J by 0 bases. This CDR3 has 13 amino acids. Germline CDR1 and CDR2: GTSNPN and SVGIG (reference sequence).